This TCR beta chain was identified during a study of blood T cell repertoires in COVID-19. Turning to the study itself: Spain, Italy and the United States supplied samples that represented acute and convalescent COVID-19.

Seattle patients were enrolled during active infection and followed longitudinally. V was cut by 3 bases and J by 4 bases, with 13 bases left in between. CDR1 and CDR2 from the germline V gene are SQVTM and ANQGSEA. The CDR3 runs to 13 residues. Repertoires were generated with immunoSEQ multiplex PCR, while TCRdb's copy carries only in-frame clones and drops some. The profile shows approximately 500,000 clones, roughly 87% of them singletons. The V and J genes are TRBV29-1 and TRBJ2-7; maybe TRBD2 (6 bases). The sequence came from a man between 18 and 29 years old with COVID-19, enrolled during active disease. The specimen was peripheral blood. Written as DNA, the CDR3 is TGCAGCGTTGATATTGGCGGACTATACGAGCAGTACTTC. Translated, it gives CSVDIGGLYEQYF.